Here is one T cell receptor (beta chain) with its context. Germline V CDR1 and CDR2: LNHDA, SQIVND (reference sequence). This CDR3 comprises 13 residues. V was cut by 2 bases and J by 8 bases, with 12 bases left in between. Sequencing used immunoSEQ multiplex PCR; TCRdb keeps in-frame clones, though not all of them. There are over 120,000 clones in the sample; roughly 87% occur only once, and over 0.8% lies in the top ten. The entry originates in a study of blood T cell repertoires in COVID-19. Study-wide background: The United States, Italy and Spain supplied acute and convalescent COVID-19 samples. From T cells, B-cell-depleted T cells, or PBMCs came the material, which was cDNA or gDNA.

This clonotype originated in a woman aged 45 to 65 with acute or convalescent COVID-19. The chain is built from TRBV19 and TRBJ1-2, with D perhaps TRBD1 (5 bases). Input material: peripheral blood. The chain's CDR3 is CASSISREAGYTF. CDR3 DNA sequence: TGTGCCAGTAGTATATCCAGGGAGGCGGGCTACACCTTC.